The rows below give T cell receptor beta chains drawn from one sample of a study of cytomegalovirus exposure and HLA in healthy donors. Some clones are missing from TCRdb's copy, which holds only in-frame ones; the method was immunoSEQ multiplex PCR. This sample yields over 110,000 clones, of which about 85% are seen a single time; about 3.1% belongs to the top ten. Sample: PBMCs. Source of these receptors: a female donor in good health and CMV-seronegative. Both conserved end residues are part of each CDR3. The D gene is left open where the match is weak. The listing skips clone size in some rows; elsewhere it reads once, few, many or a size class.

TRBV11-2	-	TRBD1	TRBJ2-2	CASSFETGPTRTDGELFF	TGTGCCAGCAGCTTTGAGACAGGGCCAACCAGAACGGACGGGGAGCTGTTTTTT
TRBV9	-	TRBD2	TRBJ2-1	CASSPTGLAGGRSYNEQFF	TGTGCCAGCAGCCCGACGGGACTAGCGGGGGGCCGCTCCTACAATGAGCAGTTCTTC
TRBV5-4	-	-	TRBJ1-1	CASSWVDSSPAFF	TGTGCCAGCAGCTGGGTTGACAGCTCCCCAGCTTTCTTT
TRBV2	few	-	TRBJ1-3	CASRADSGNTIYF	TGTGCCAGCAGGGCAGATTCTGGAAACACCATATATTTT
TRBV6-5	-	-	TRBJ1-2	CASRTGGGYTF	TGTGCCAGCAGAACAGGCGGCGGCTACACCTTC
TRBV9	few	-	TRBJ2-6	CASSGLGLAGANVLTF	TGTGCCAGCAGCGGTTTGGGACTGGCTGGGGCCAACGTCCTGACTTTC
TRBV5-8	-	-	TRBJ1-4	CASSFGGANEKLFF	TGTGCCAGCAGCTTCGGGGGAGCGAATGAAAAACTGTTTTTT
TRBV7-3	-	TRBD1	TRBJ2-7	CASSLVGTGVYEQYF	TGTGCCAGCAGCTTAGTTGGGACAGGGGTTTACGAGCAGTACTTC
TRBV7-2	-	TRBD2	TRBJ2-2	CASSLTGGDTGELFF	TGTGCCAGCAGCCTTACGGGGGGGGATACCGGGGAGCTGTTTTTT
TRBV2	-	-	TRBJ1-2	CASSQGHNYGYTF	TGTGCCAGCAGCCAGGGACACAACTATGGCTACACCTTC
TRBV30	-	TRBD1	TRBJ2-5	CAWSVNRGETQYF	TGTGCCTGGAGTGTGAACAGGGGTGAGACCCAGTACTTC
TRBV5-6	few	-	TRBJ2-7	CASSFTSFYEQYF	TGTGCCAGCAGCTTTACTAGCTTCTACGAGCAGTACTTC
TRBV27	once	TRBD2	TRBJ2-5	CASSPLGASGGQETQYF	TGTGCCAGCAGTCCCCTAGGCGCTAGCGGGGGCCAAGAGACCCAGTACTTC
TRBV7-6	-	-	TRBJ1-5	CASSPGAGVGNQPQHF	TGTGCCAGCAGCCCCGGGGCAGGGGTCGGCAATCAGCCCCAGCATTTT
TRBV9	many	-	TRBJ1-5	CASSVTGRHNQPQHF	TGTGCCAGCAGCGTGACAGGACGGCACAATCAGCCCCAGCATTTT
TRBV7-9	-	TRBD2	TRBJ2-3	CASSRLAGGSGTQYF	TGTGCCAGCAGCCGACTAGCGGGGGGGTCGGGTACGCAGTATTTT
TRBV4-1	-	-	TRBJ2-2	CASSQVPFRGPGELFF	TGCGCCAGCAGCCAAGTGCCCTTCAGGGGCCCCGGGGAGCTGTTTTTT
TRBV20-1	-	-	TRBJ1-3	CSASGQHTIYF	TGCAGTGCTAGCGGACAGCACACCATATATTTT
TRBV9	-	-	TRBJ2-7	CASSATIVAPTYEQYF	TGTGCCAGCAGCGCAACGATAGTAGCGCCGACCTACGAGCAGTACTTC
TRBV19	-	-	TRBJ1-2	CASSDSWYGYTF	TGTGCCAGCAGCGATTCTTGGTATGGCTACACCTTC
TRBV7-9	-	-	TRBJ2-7	CASSSPRKGVHYEQYF	TGTGCCAGCAGCTCCCCACGAAAGGGGGTCCACTACGAGCAGTACTTC
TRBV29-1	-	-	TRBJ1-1	CSVEVPLSLSLDYTEAFF	TGCAGCGTTGAAGTTCCCCTCTCCTTATCCTTAGACTACACTGAAGCTTTCTTT
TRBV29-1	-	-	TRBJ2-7	CSVVLPSYEQYF	TGCAGCGTTGTCCTACCCTCCTACGAGCAGTACTTC
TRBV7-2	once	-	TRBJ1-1	CASSFRNTEAFF	TGTGCCAGCAGCTTCAGGAACACTGAAGCTTTCTTT
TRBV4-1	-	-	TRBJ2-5	CASTPRGGAETQYF	TGCGCCAGCACTCCAAGGGGGGGAGCGGAGACCCAGTACTTC
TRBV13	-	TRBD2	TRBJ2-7	CASSSGLAGGRYEQYF	TGTGCCAGCAGCTCGGGACTAGCGGGGGGGCGATACGAGCAGTACTTC
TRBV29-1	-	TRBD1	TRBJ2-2	CSVIGTGDPGELFF	TGCAGCGTAATAGGGACAGGGGACCCCGGGGAGCTGTTTTTT
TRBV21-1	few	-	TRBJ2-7	CASSILAGYIYEQYF	TGTGCCAGCAGCATATTAGCGGGGTATATCTACGAGCAGTACTTC
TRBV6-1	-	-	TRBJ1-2	CASSGGGRGEGYTF	TGTGCCAGCAGTGGGGGGGGACGGGGCGAGGGCTACACCTTC
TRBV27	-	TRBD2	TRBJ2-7	CASRPAGGGSYEQYF	TGTGCCAGCAGGCCAGCGGGAGGGGGGTCCTACGAGCAGTACTTC
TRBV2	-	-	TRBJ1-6	CASSEGPGSSPLHF	TGTGCCAGCAGTGAGGGTCCGGGTAGTTCACCCCTCCACTTT
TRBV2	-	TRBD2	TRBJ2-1	CATTSGLDFYNEQFF	TGTGCCACCACCTCAGGACTAGATTTTTACAATGAGCAGTTCTTC
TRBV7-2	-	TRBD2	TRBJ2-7	CASSLGLAGGRQYF	TGTGCCAGCAGCTTAGGCCTAGCGGGAGGTCGTCAGTACTTC
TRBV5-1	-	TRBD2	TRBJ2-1	CASSLGLAGAGPEQFF	TGCGCCAGCAGCTTGGGACTAGCGGGGGCCGGGCCTGAGCAGTTCTTC
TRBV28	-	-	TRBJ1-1	CARGSRNTEAFF	TGTGCCAGGGGGAGCAGGAACACTGAAGCTTTCTTT
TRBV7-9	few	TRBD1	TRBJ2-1	CASSLSTGDNEQFF	TGTGCCAGCAGCTTATCGACAGGGGACAATGAGCAGTTCTTC
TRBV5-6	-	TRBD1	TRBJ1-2	CASSPGTGIWGYTF	TGTGCCAGCAGCCCCGGGACAGGGATATGGGGCTACACCTTC
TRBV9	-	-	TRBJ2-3	CASSDRGSENTQYF	TGTGCCAGCAGTGATCGAGGGAGCGAGAATACGCAGTATTTT
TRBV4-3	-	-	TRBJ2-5	CASSQDPTPGETQYF	TGCGCCAGCAGCCAAGATCCTACCCCTGGAGAGACCCAGTACTTC
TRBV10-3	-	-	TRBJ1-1	CAISESGQDTEAFF	TGTGCCATCAGTGAGTCTGGGCAGGACACTGAAGCTTTCTTT
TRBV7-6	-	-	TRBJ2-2	CASSLTGPNTGELFF	TGTGCCAGCAGCTTAACAGGGCCGAACACCGGGGAGCTGTTTTTT
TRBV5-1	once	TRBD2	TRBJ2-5	CASSSGGLAGAVGETQYF	TGCGCCAGCAGCTCCGGTGGACTAGCGGGAGCCGTAGGGGAGACCCAGTACTTC
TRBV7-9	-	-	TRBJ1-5	CASSNRGQPQHF	TGTGCCAGCAGCAACCGGGGTCAGCCCCAGCATTTT
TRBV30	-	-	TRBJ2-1	CAWNPGVGNEQFF	TGTGCCTGGAACCCAGGGGTTGGAAATGAGCAGTTCTTC
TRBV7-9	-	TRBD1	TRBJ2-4	CASSSGTGVDIQYF	TGTGCCAGCAGCTCCGGGACAGGGGTGGACATTCAGTACTTC
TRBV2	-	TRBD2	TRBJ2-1	CASSWTAGGIYEQFF	TGTGCCAGCAGCTGGACAGCGGGAGGGATCTATGAGCAGTTCTTC
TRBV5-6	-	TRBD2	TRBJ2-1	CASSYRTSGGGNEQFF	TGTGCCAGCAGCTACCGGACTAGCGGGGGGGGGAATGAGCAGTTCTTC
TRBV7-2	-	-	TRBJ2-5	CASGRRAPAETQYF	TGTGCCAGCGGGCGGCGGGCCCCGGCGGAGACCCAGTACTTC
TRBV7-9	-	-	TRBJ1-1	CASSLAGGNTEAFF	TGTGCCAGCAGCTTGGCCGGGGGGAACACTGAAGCTTTCTTT
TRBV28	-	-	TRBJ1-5	CASTATGDGSVRPQHF	TGTGCCAGTACGGCGACGGGGGATGGTTCTGTTCGGCCCCAGCATTTT
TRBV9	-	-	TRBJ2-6	CASSVQGSGANVLTF	TGTGCCAGCAGCGTACAGGGCTCTGGGGCCAACGTCCTGACTTTC
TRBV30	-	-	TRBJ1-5	CAWSRGLRRRGNQPQHF	TGTGCCTGGAGTCGGGGTTTGCGACGGCGGGGCAATCAGCCCCAGCATTTT
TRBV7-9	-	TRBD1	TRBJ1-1	CASSHTGGQSEAFF	TGTGCCAGCAGCCATACAGGGGGCCAAAGTGAAGCTTTCTTT
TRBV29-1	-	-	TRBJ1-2	CSVVTGASYGYTF	TGCAGCGTTGTGACTGGGGCGAGTTATGGCTACACCTTC
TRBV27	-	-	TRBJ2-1	CASSLSILAYNEQFF	TGTGCCAGCAGTTTATCGATACTAGCTTACAATGAGCAGTTCTTC
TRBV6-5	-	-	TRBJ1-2	CASSPTVTRQGGYTF	TGTGCCAGCAGCCCTACAGTTACACGGCAGGGGGGCTACACCTTC
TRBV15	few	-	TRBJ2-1	CAMTARVKNEQFF	TGTGCCATGACAGCCCGGGTTAAGAATGAGCAGTTCTTC
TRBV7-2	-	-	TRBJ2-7	CASSLRRYEQYF	TGTGCCAGCAGCTTAAGGCGGTACGAGCAGTACTTC
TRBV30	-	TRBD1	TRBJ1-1	CASTYRGQGGETEAFF	TGTGCCTCAACTTACAGGGGGCAAGGAGGTGAGACTGAAGCTTTCTTT
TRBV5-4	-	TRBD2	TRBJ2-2	CASSSGTSGNHAGELFF	TGTGCCAGCAGCTCCGGGACTAGCGGGAATCACGCCGGGGAGCTGTTTTTT